The rows below give T cell receptor beta chains drawn from one sample of a study of human T cells and chemical hapten exposure. Via MiXCR, TCRdb re-called the RACE reads, giving one row per CDR3 protein. This table has 200,000 to 300,000 distinct CDR3 sequences, more than 6.5% appearing once. Sequences were derived from whole blood, sampled in connection with sensitization to the hapten diphenylcyclopropenone (DPC). The receptors were sampled from a woman aged 35 to 49 with alopecia areata. Some clones in this sample may be carry-over from other donors' samples. The CDR3 runs from the conserved cysteine through the conserved F or W. D genes are given only for firm matches. Clone size, where shown, is once, few, many, or a class for clones that have expanded.

D | size | J | V | CDR3 | DNA
. | few | TRBJ2-7 | TRBV6-2/TRBV6-3 | CASSDGRGSYEQYF | TGTGCCAGCAGTGATGGACGGGGGTCCTACGAGCAGTACTTC
TRBD2 | many | TRBJ2-1 | TRBV19 | CASGTSGNNEQFF | TGTGCCAGCGGGACTAGCGGGAACAATGAGCAGTTCTTC
. | . | TRBJ1-2 | TRBV20-1 | CSARDPGRRSYGYTF | TGCAGTGCTAGAGATCCGGGCCGAAGGAGCTATGGCTACACCTTC
. | . | TRBJ2-4 | TRBV12-3/TRBV12-4 | CASSTYRDLKNIQYF | TGTGCCAGCAGTACCTATCGAGACCTCAAAAACATTCAGTACTTC
. | . | TRBJ1-2 | TRBV20-1 | CSAVNRDPYGYTF | TGCAGTGCCGTGAACAGGGACCCCTATGGCTACACCTTC
. | many | TRBJ2-1 | TRBV24-1 | CATSASTGRSYNEQFF | TGTGCCACCAGTGCCTCGACAGGGAGGTCCTACAATGAGCAGTTCTTC
. | many | TRBJ2-7 | TRBV29-1 | CSVGTVAGEYEQYF | TGCAGCGTTGGGACAGTTGCGGGAGAATACGAGCAGTACTTC
TRBD2 | . | TRBJ2-7 | TRBV6-2/TRBV6-3 | CASRLAGVPTYEQYF | TGTGCCAGCAGACTAGCGGGAGTACCTACCTACGAGCAGTACTTC
. | few | TRBJ2-7 | TRBV20-1 | CSCSTAGSSYEQYF | TGCAGTTGTTCGACCGCGGGGAGCTCCTACGAGCAGTACTTC
. | few | TRBJ1-3 | TRBV28 | CASSLRRRSGNTIYF | TGTGCCAGCAGTTTGCGTCGCCGCTCTGGAAACACCATATATTTT
. | many | TRBJ1-2 | TRBV12-3/TRBV12-4 | CASSPQGNYGYTF | TGTGCCAGCAGTCCTCAGGGGAACTATGGCTACACCTTC
TRBD1 | few | TRBJ2-1 | TRBV12-3/TRBV12-4 | CASGRDSLNEQFF | TGTGCCAGCGGCCGGGACAGCCTCAATGAGCAGTTCTTC
TRBD2 | . | TRBJ2-5 | TRBV9 | CASSGKRGGGETQYF | TGTGCCAGCAGCGGAAAGCGGGGAGGTGGAGAGACCCAGTACTTC
TRBD1 | . | TRBJ2-3 | TRBV6-2/TRBV6-3 | CASNTGTGVTDTQYF | TGTGCCAGCAACACCGGGACAGGGGTAACAGATACGCAGTATTTT
. | . | TRBJ2-3 | TRBV6-2/TRBV6-3 | CASSYSASPSGTQYF | TGTGCCAGCAGTTACTCAGCCTCCCCCTCGGGTACGCAGTATTTT
TRBD2 | few | TRBJ2-7 | TRBV10-3 | CAISVGGWSYEQYF | TGTGCCATCAGTGTCGGGGGGTGGTCCTACGAGCAGTACTTC
. | . | TRBJ2-3 | TRBV6-5 | CASSYSEAPDTQYF | TGTGCCAGCAGTTACTCGGAGGCTCCAGATACGCAGTATTTT
TRBD2 | . | TRBJ2-7 | TRBV18 | CASSPPAAGDEQYF | TGTGCCAGCTCACCACCGGCAGCGGGGGACGAGCAGTACTTC
. | few | TRBJ1-6 | TRBV3-1 | CASSQGDGRAWPLHF | TGTGCCAGCAGCCAAGGGGACGGTCGAGCTTGGCCCCTCCACTTT
TRBD1 | few | TRBJ1-4 | TRBV4-2 | CASSQNGQGYYEKLFF | TGTGCCAGCAGCCAGAACGGACAGGGTTATTATGAAAAACTGTTTTTT
TRBD1 | . | TRBJ1-2 | TRBV6-5 | CASSKDRVHGYTF | TGTGCCAGCAGCAAGGACAGGGTCCATGGCTACACCTTC
. | many | TRBJ2-1 | TRBV4-3 | CASSQGSESSYNEQFF | TGCGCCAGCAGCCAAGGAAGCGAGAGCTCCTACAATGAGCAGTTCTTC
TRBD1 | . | TRBJ1-5 | TRBV20-1 | CSARYLGTDLQPQHF | TGCAGTGCTAGGTACTTAGGGACAGATTTGCAGCCCCAGCATTTT
. | . | TRBJ2-1 | TRBV7-7 | CASSSLSRVGEQFF | TGTGCTAGCAGCTCCCTCAGTCGCGTTGGTGAGCAGTTCTTC
TRBD2 | many | TRBJ2-5 | TRBV6-5 | CASSGLAGGPGTQYF | TGTGCCAGCAGTGGACTAGCGGGAGGGCCGGGGACCCAGTACTTC
TRBD2 | . | TRBJ2-7 | TRBV9 | CASSLLPSGPYEQYF | TGTGCCAGCAGCCTCCTCCCTAGCGGTCCCTACGAGCAGTACTTC
TRBD1 | . | TRBJ2-7 | TRBV6-5 | CASSYRQGFPYEQYF | TGTGCCAGCAGTTACCGACAGGGATTTCCCTACGAGCAGTACTTC
. | . | TRBJ2-6 | TRBV12-3/TRBV12-4 | CASSLSAMGANVLTF | TGTGCCAGCAGTTTATCGGCTATGGGGGCCAACGTCCTGACTTTC
. | . | TRBJ1-2 | TRBV5-1 | CASRSQVSSSYGYTF | TGCGCCAGCAGGTCACAGGTTTCCTCATCCTATGGCTACACCTTC
. | few | TRBJ1-5 | TRBV2 | CASSGPPGVTQHF | TGTGCCAGCAGTGGGCCGCCCGGGGTGACCCAGCATTTT
. | few | TRBJ2-1 | TRBV29-1 | CSVKVLGEGHNEQFF | TGCAGCGTAAAGGTCCTCGGGGAAGGCCACAATGAGCAGTTCTTC
. | . | TRBJ2-3 | TRBV28 | CASSGLTGTQYF | TGTGCCAGCAGTGGGCTTACCGGGACGCAGTATTTT
. | . | TRBJ1-6 | TRBV4-3 | CASSQVLGLPNSPLHF | TGCGCCAGCAGCCAAGTTTTGGGTCTACCAAATTCACCCCTCCACTTT
. | few | TRBJ1-2 | TRBV28 | CASSLRTGGYTF | TGTGCCAGCAGTCTCCGGACCGGCGGCTACACCTTC
. | few | TRBJ2-3 | TRBV4-1 | CASSQVQGTDTQYF | TGCGCCAGCAGCCAAGTCCAAGGAACAGATACGCAGTATTTT
TRBD2 | few | TRBJ2-7 | TRBV3-1 | CASSWSSGTYEQYF | TGTGCCAGCAGCTGGTCTAGCGGGACCTACGAGCAGTACTTC
TRBD2 | few | TRBJ2-1 | TRBV11-1 | CASSLRGTSNEQFF | TGTGCCAGCAGCTTAAGGGGGACTAGTAATGAGCAGTTCTTC
TRBD1 | few | TRBJ2-7 | TRBV7-9 | CASSSGQGNYEQYF | TGTGCCAGCAGCTCTGGACAGGGCAACTACGAGCAGTACTTC
. | few | TRBJ2-2 | TRBV24-1 | CATSDAGRMNTGELFF | TGTGCCACCAGTGATGCAGGACGGATGAACACCGGGGAGCTGTTTTTT
TRBD2 | . | TRBJ2-1 | TRBV5-1 | CASTPGLAGGINNEQFF | TGCGCCAGCACCCCGGGACTAGCGGGAGGAATAAACAATGAGCAGTTCTTC
. | few | TRBJ2-1 | TRBV11-2 | CASSLWGLQGDEQFF | TGTGCCAGCAGCTTATGGGGGCTCCAGGGTGATGAGCAGTTCTTC
. | many | TRBJ1-5 | TRBV12-3/TRBV12-4 | CASSLRQPQHF | TGTGCCAGCAGTTTGAGGCAGCCCCAGCATTTT
. | few | TRBJ1-5 | TRBV11-2 | CASSLDRWQPQHF | TGTGCCAGCAGCTTAGATCGGTGGCAGCCCCAGCATTTT
. | many | TRBJ1-6 | TRBV5-1 | CASSLGQAAASPLHF | TGCGCCAGCAGCTTGGGACAGGCGGCCGCTTCACCCCTCCACTTT
. | few | TRBJ2-2 | TRBV2 | CASSQEPPGDGELFF | TGTGCCAGCAGTCAGGAACCTCCCGGGGACGGGGAGCTGTTTTTT
. | few | TRBJ1-1 | TRBV29-1 | CSVGRQLETEAFF | TGCAGCGTTGGGAGGCAGTTGGAGACTGAAGCTTTCTTT
. | . | TRBJ1-1 | TRBV25-1 | CASSETGRRTEAFF | TGTGCCAGCAGTGAGACGGGGCGAAGGACTGAAGCTTTCTTT
. | . | TRBJ2-3 | TRBV6-1 | CASSEAQVSTDTQYF | TGTGCCAGCAGTGAAGCCCAGGTTAGCACAGATACGCAGTATTTT
. | . | TRBJ2-3 | TRBV24-1 | CATSDSGLGRDTQYF | TGTGCCACCAGTGACTCCGGACTGGGACGAGATACGCAGTATTTT
TRBD2 | . | TRBJ2-7 | TRBV27 | CASSPGGAGVKQYF | TGTGCCAGCAGCCCCGGGGGGGCGGGGGTGAAGCAGTACTTC
TRBD2 | many | TRBJ2-7 | TRBV28 | CASSLPAGAYEQYF | TGTGCCAGCAGCCTACCCGCGGGAGCCTACGAGCAGTACTTC
TRBD1 | few | TRBJ1-1 | TRBV10-3 | CAIRGGQVNTEAFF | TGTGCCATCAGGGGGGGACAGGTGAACACTGAAGCTTTCTTT
TRBD2 | many | TRBJ2-7 | TRBV29-1 | CSAILAGGAYEQYF | TGCAGCGCAATACTAGCGGGAGGGGCCTACGAGCAGTACTTC
. | . | TRBJ2-7 | TRBV3-1 | CASSQEGTYEQYF | TGTGCCAGCAGCCAAGAGGGCACCTACGAGCAGTACTTC
. | . | TRBJ1-5 | TRBV7-2 | CASSQGRTNQPQHF | TGTGCCAGCAGCCAAGGACGGACCAATCAGCCCCAGCATTTT
. | . | TRBJ2-1 | TRBV7-2 | CASSLPWRGSNEQFF | TGTGCCAGCAGCCTCCCCTGGCGTGGGAGTAATGAGCAGTTCTTC
TRBD2 | many | TRBJ2-2 | TRBV6-5 | CASSYWTSGNTGELFF | TGTGCCAGCAGTTACTGGACTAGCGGGAACACCGGGGAGCTGTTTTTT
. | few | TRBJ2-5 | TRBV24-1 | CATSDLVRGGETQYF | TGTGCCACCAGTGATTTGGTGAGAGGTGGTGAGACCCAGTACTTC
. | many | TRBJ2-1 | TRBV5-1 | CASSLGGTDNEQFF | TGCGCCAGCAGCTTGGGCGGAACTGACAATGAGCAGTTCTTC
TRBD2 | many | TRBJ2-1 | TRBV28 | CASSQISGTDYNEQFF | TGTGCCAGCAGTCAGATTAGCGGGACGGACTACAATGAGCAGTTCTTC